Sequencing of this T cell receptor beta chain was carried out in a study of blood T cell repertoires in COVID-19. The authors' processing: Amplification of reference gene primers provided the estimated nucleated cell counts. The table came from immunoSEQ multiplex PCR; TCRdb's copy has only in-frame clones and leaves some out. V and J calls and clone size are copied from that table; D and trimming were computed from the DNA. The sample includes about 230,000 clones, about 90% of them seen just once. Participants were aged roughly 18 to 90 years from about 25 US areas. Allocation to cohorts depended on clinical history reported by the participants. There are 13 residues in the CDR3. Germline V gene data show CDR1 as KGHSH and CDR2 as LQKENI. With 4 bases clipped from V and 3 bases from J, the junction kept 2 bases outside the gene matches. About this clone: The same CDR3 arises from other DNA sequences in this sample as well.

The chain recombines TRBV18 with TRBJ1-2; 7 positions agree with TRBD1. The sequenced material came from PBMCs or T cells enriched from blood (not recorded which). The clonotype was recovered from a man aged 25-40 years who had recovered from COVID-19. The CDR3, as DNA: TGTGCCAGCTCACGAACAGGGGACTATGGCTACACCTTC. Translated, it gives CASSRTGDYGYTF.